One and the same sample provided the 16 T cell receptor beta chains below, sequenced in a study of CD8 T cells in Susac syndrome. A quantity of roughly 0.5 to 1 ug RNA underwent reverse transcription using random hexamers. TCRdb used MiXCR to reprocess the immunoSEQ multiplex PCR reads, holding one entry per CDR3 protein. The data contain approximately 71,000 distinct CDR3 sequences, just over 95% of them singletons. Sequencing was performed on CD4+ T cells from PBMCs. Every receptor here comes from a human donor with multiple sclerosis.

The chain joins TRBV6-6 to TRBJ2-3, with TRBD2 as a possible D gene (5 bases). The CDR3 is made up of 13 amino acids. Germline values: CDR1 MNHNY, CDR2 SVGAGI (reference sequence). V dropped 7 bases and J dropped 6 bases, with 14 bases sitting between them. CDR3: CASNPSPGDTQYF. The DNA for the CDR3 is TGTGCCAGCAATCCCTCACCGGGGGATACGCAGTATTTT.

The chain employs TRBV11-2 and TRBJ2-7, with a tentative D call TRBD1 (6 bases). Trimming shortened V by 6 bases and J by 5 bases, and 17 bases separated the two germline ends. The CDR3 has 14 residues. Germline V gives CDR1 SGHAT, CDR2 FQNNGV. CDR3 DNA sequence: TGTGCCAGCAGGCCGCAGGGGTATGCCGACGAGCAGTACTTC. It codes for CASRPQGYADEQYF.

The V call is TRBV12-3 or TRBV12-4, the J call TRBJ2-5; tentative D call: TRBD1 (5 bases). V was pared by 1 base and J by 5 bases, with 5 bases between. The CDR3 runs to 12 residues. Written as DNA, the CDR3 is TGTGCCAGCAGTTTAGAGGGGGAGACCCAGTACTTC. Residues: CASSLEGETQYF.

The rearrangement uses TRBV20-1 and TRBJ2-7; 7 bases map to TRBD2. The J segment lost 0 bases and the V segment lost 1 base, leaving 3 bases of the junction unmatched. Germline V lookup: CDR1 DFQATT, CDR2 SNEGSKA (reference sequence). CDR3 length equals 14 residues. CDR3 loop: CSARGEGSSYEQYF. Written as DNA, the CDR3 is TGCAGTGCTAGAGGGGAGGGCAGCTCCTACGAGCAGTACTTC.

This chain links TRBV6-5 with TRBJ2-7, with a weak D call TRBD2 (5 bases). CDR3 length equals 11 residues. The V and J ends lost 4 bases and 9 bases respectively, with 10 bases between them. Germline lookup yields CDR1 MNHEY and CDR2 SVGAGI. For the CDR3, the DNA is TGTGCCAGCAGTTCGGGGTCGAGGCAGTACTTC. Translating gives CASSSGSRQYF.

This clonotype showed up just a few times. This chain links TRBV11-2 with TRBJ2-5; D is possibly TRBD1 or TRBD2 (6 bases each). The V gene's germline CDR1 is SGHAT and CDR2 FQNNGV. This CDR3 has 14 residues. The V end was cut by 0 bases, the J end by 5 bases, with 10 bases between. The CDR3 here is CASSLEGGAETQYF. CDR3 DNA sequence: TGTGCCAGCAGCTTAGAGGGGGGCGCGGAGACCCAGTACTTC.

The V call is TRBV29-1, the J call TRBJ1-1, with D maybe TRBD1 (5 bases). Germline CDR1 is SQVTM and CDR2 is ANQGSEA. The CDR3 has 12 amino acids. Trimming removed 7 bases from V and 6 bases from J, with 15 bases in between. CDR3 bases: TGCAGCGCCGGAGGGGTAGCGGCTGAAGCTTTCTTT. It translates to CSAGGVAAEAFF.

The CDR3 region is CASGLRGNGYTF. As DNA, the CDR3 is TGTGCCAGCGGTCTACGGGGGAATGGCTACACCTTC. V gene TRBV6-5 combines with J gene TRBJ1-2; a weak D match, TRBD1 (5 bases). Germline V CDR1 and CDR2: MNHEY, SVGAGI. CDR3 length: 12 amino acids. V lost 8 bases and J 6 bases, leaving 13 bases between the germline ends.

The genes are TRBV15 and TRBJ2-2; D is undetermined. Germline lookup yields CDR1 LNHNV and CDR2 YYDKDF (reference sequence). The V and J ends lost 9 bases and 2 bases respectively, with 16 bases between them. The CDR3 extends over 15 amino acids. The CDR3 nucleotides are TGTGCCACGAGCCCTGGCGGCGTTAACACCGGGGAGCTGTTTTTT. As protein: CATSPGGVNTGELFF.

The chain links TRBV7-2 to TRBJ2-1; 11 bases match TRBD2. There are 15 residues in the CDR3. The V gene end was trimmed by 6 bases and the J gene end by 8 bases; junction bases not matched to a gene: 9. Germline V gives CDR1 SGHTA, CDR2 FQGNSA. The CDR3 DNA is TGTGCCAGCAGTTCAATTAGCGGGGGGGCCCATGAGCAGTTCTTC. Translated, it gives CASSSISGGAHEQFF.

The chain employs TRBV29-1 and TRBJ2-7; D unresolved. Per the germline V gene, CDR1 is SQVTM and CDR2 is ANQGSEA. The CDR3 has 13 amino acids. The V gene lost 1 base and the J gene lost 0 bases, with 7 bases spanning the gap. The CDR3 here is CSVEVESSYEQYF. In nucleotides, the CDR3 is TGCAGCGTTGAAGTCGAGAGCTCCTACGAGCAGTACTTC.

This rearrangement joins TRBV7-9 to TRBJ2-7, with unresolved D. CDR3 length: 16 residues. Trimming pared 6 bases from V and 6 bases from J, leaving 24 bases between. CDR1 is SEHNR and CDR2 is FQNEAQ in the germline V gene (reference sequence). CDR3 coding DNA: TGTGCCAGCAGACCAAGTCTTCCGGGCCGTGTGGGCGAGCAGTACTTC. The encoded protein is CASRPSLPGRVGEQYF.

The chain uses TRBV25-1 and TRBJ1-1; possible D gene TRBD1, 5 bases. Germline V gene lookup returns CDR1 MGHDK and CDR2 SYGVNS. The CDR3 loop spans 13 amino acids. V was shortened by 4 bases and J by 7 bases, with 13 bases between the two germline ends. CDR3 bases: TGTGCCAGCAGTGCGGACAATGCAAATGAAGCTTTCTTT. This sequence encodes CASSADNANEAFF.

The rearrangement uses TRBV20-1 and TRBJ1-3; D may be TRBD1 (5 bases). Deletions cut 3 bases from V and 5 bases from J, with 8 bases between. The CDR3 extends over 12 amino acids. Germline V gene data show CDR1 as DFQATT and CDR2 as SNEGSKA (reference sequence). This CDR3 reads CSASHRRNTIYF. The CDR3 region has the DNA TGCAGTGCTAGTCACAGGAGAAACACCATATATTTT.

This chain joins TRBV7-9 and TRBJ1-1, with a weak D call TRBD1 (6 bases). Germline V gene data show CDR1 as SEHNR and CDR2 as FQNEAQ (reference sequence). V was cut by 6 bases and J by 1 base, with 12 bases left in between. This CDR3 contains 14 residues. CDR3 sequence (DNA): TGTGCCAGCAGGGAAAGGACAGAGAACACTGAAGCTTTCTTT. As protein: CASRERTENTEAFF.

The V call is TRBV6-6, the J call TRBJ2-7; tentatively, D is TRBD1 or TRBD2 (5 bases each). CDR1 is MNHNY and CDR2 is SVGAGI in the germline V gene (reference sequence). This CDR3 region has 15 residues. V was cut by 2 bases and J by 0 bases, with 11 bases left in between. CDR3 nucleotides: TGTGCCAGCAGTTACCCGAGAGGGGCCTCCTACGAGCAGTACTTC. The encoded protein is CASSYPRGASYEQYF.